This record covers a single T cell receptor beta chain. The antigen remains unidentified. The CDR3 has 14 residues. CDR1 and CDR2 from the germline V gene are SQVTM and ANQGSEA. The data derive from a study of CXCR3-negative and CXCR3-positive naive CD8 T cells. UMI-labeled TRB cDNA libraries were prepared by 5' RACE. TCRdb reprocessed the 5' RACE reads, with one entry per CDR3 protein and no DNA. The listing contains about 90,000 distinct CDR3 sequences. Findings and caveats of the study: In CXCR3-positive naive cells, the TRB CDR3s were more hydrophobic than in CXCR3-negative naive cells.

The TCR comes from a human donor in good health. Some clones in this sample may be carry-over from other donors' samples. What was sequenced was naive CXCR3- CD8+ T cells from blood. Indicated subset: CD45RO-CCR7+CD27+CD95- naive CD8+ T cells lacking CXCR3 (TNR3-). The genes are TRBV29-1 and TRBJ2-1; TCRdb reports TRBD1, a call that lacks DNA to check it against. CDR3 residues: CSVCQGADYNEQFF.